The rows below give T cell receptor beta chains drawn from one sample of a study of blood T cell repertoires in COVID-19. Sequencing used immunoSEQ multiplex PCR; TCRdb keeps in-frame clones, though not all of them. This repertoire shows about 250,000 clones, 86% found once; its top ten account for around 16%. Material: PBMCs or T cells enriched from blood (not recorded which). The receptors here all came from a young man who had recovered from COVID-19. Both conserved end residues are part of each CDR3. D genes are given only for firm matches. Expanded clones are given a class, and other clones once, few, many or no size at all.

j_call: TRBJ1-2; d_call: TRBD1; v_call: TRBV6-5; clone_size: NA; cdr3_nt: TGTGCCAGCAGTTCCAGTTTGGGGACAGGGGTCGGAGGCTACACCTTC; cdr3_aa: CASSSSLGTGVGGYTF
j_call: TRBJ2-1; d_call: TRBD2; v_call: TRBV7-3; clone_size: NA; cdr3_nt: TGTGCCAGCAGCTTCGGGCGGGAGGGCTCCGGTGAGCAGTTCTTC; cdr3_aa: CASSFGREGSGEQFF
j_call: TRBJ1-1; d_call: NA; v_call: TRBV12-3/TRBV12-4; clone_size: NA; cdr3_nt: TGTGCCAGCAGTTTAGCCCTCCGGGGAAATCTCTTT; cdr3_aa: CASSLALRGNLF
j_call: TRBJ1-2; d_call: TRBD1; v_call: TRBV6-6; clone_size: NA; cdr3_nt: TGTGCCAGCAGTTATTACAGGGGCCCTGATGGCTACACCTTC; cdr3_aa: CASSYYRGPDGYTF
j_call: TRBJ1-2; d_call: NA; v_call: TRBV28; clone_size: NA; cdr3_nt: TGTGCCAGCCTCCAGGGTAACTATGGCTACACCTTC; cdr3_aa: CASLQGNYGYTF
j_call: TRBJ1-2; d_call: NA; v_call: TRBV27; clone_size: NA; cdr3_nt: TGTGCCAGCAGTCCCAAAATCTCGGGGAGCGGACCTAACTATGGCTACACCTTC; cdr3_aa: CASSPKISGSGPNYGYTF
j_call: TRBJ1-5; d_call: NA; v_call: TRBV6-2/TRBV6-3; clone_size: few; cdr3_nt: TGTGCCAGCAGTTACTCGCGCCGCCAGCCCCAGCATTTT; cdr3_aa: CASSYSRRQPQHF
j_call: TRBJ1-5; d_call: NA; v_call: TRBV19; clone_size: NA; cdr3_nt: TGTGCCAGTACACAATACTGGGGGGACTTTAGCAATCAGCCCCAGCATTTT; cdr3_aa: CASTQYWGDFSNQPQHF
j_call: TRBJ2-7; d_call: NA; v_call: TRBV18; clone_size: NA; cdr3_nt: TGTGCCAGCTCACCTTCGGGGAGGTACTCCTACGAGCAGTACTTC; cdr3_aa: CASSPSGRYSYEQYF
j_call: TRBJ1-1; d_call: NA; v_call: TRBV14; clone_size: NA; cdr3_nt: TGTGCCAGCAGCCAAGACAACGGACAGAGTTTGGGTGCTTTCTTT; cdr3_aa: CASSQDNGQSLGAFF
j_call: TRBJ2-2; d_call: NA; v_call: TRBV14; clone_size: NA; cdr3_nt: TGTGCCAGCAGCCTTATCCCCGGGTTAGCAGGGGAGCTGTTTTTT; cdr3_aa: CASSLIPGLAGELFF
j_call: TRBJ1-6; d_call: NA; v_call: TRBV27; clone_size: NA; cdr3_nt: TGTGCCAGCAGTTTGAGGCAGACGAATTCACCCCTCCACTTT; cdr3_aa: CASSLRQTNSPLHF
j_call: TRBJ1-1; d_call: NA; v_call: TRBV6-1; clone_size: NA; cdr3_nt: TGTGCCAGCAGTGACAACAGGAACACTGAAGCTTTCTTT; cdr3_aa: CASSDNRNTEAFF